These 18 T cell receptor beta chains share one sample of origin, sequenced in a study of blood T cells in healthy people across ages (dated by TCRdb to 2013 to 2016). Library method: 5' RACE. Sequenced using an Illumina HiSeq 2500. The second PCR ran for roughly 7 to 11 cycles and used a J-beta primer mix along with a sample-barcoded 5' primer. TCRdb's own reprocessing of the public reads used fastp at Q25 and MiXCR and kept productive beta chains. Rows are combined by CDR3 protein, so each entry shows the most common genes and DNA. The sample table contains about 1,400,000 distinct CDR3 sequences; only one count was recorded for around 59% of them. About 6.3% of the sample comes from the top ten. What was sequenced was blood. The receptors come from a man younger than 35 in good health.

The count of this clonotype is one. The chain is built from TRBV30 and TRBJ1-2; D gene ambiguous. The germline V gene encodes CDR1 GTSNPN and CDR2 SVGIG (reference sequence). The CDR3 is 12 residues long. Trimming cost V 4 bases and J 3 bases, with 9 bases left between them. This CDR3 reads CAWNWEHYGYTF. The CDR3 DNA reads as TGTGCCTGGAACTGGGAACACTATGGCTACACCTTC.

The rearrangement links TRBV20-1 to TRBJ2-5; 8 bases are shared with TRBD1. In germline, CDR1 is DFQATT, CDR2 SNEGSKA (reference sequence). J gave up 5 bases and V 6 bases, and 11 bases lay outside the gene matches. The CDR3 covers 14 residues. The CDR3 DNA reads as TGCAGTGCCACCTGGACAGGGAGGTTGGAGACCCAGTACTTC. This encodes CSATWTGRLETQYF.

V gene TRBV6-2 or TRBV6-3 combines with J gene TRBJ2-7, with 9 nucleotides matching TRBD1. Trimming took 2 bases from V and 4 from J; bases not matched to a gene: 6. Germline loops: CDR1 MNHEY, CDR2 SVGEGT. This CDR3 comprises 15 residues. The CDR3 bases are TGTGCCAGCAGTTACGCGGGACAGGGAGTTTACGAGCAGTACTTC. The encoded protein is CASSYAGQGVYEQYF.

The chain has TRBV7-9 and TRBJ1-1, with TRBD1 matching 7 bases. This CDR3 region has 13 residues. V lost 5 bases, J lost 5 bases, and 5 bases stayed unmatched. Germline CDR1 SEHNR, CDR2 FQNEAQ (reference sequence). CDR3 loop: CASSTRGGTEAFF. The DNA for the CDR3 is TGTGCCAGCAGCACCAGGGGGGGGACTGAAGCTTTCTTT.

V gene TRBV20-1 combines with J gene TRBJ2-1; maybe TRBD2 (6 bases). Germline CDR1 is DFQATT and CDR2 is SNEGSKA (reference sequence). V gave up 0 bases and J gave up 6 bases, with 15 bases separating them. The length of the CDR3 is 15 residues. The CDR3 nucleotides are TGCAGTGCTAGAGATGATCGGTTGGGGGGCAATGAGCAGTTCTTC. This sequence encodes CSARDDRLGGNEQFF.

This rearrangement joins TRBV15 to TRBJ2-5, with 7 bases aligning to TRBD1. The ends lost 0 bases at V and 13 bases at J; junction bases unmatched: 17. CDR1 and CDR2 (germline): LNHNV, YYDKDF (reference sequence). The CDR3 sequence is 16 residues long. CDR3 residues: CATSRDLTGAPRAVYF. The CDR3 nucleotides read TGTGCCACCAGCAGAGACCTAACAGGGGCGCCCAGAGCGGTGTACTTC.

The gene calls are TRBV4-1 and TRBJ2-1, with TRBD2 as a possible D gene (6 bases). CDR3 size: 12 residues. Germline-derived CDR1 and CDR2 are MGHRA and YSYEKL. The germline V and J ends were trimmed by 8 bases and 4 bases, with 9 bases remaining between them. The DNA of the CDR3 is TGCGCCAGCGGGGGACTTTACAATGAGCAGTTCTTC. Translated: CASGGLYNEQFF.

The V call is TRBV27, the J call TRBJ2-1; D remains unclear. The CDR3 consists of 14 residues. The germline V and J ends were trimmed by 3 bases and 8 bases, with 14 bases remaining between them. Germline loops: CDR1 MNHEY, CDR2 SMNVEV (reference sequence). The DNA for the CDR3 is TGTGCCAGCAGTTTTATGGGTCTAGTTCATGAGCAGTTCTTC. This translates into CASSFMGLVHEQFF.

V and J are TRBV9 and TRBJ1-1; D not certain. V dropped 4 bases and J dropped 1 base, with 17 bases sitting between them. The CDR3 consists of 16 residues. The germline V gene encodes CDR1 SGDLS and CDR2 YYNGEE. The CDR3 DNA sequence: TGTGCCAGCAGCCACCCCTTGGGGAGCACGAACACTGAAGCTTTCTTT. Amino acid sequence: CASSHPLGSTNTEAFF.

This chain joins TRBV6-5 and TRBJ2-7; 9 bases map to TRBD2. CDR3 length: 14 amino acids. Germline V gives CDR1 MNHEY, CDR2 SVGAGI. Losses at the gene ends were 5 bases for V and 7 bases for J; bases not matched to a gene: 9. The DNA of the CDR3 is TGTGCCAGCAGTAAAGGGACTAGCCGGGATGAGCAGTACTTC. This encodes CASSKGTSRDEQYF.

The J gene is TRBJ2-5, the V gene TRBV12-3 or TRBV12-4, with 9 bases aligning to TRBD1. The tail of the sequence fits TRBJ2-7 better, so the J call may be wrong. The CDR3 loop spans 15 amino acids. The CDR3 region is CASSFGQGKSYEQYF. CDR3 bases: TGTGCCAGCAGTTTCGGACAGGGGAAGTCCTACGAGCAGTACTTC.

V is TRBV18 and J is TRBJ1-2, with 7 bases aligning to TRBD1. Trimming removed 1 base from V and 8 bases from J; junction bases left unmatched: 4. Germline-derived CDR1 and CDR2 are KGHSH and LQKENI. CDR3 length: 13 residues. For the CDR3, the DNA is TGTGCCAGCTCACCACAGGGGGCGAACGGCTACACCTTC. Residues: CASSPQGANGYTF.

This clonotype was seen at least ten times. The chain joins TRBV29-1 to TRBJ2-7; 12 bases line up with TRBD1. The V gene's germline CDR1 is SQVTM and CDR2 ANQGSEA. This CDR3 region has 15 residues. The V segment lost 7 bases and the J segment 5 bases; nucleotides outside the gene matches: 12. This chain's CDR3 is CSARDRDRGLNEQYF. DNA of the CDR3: TGCAGCGCCCGCGACCGGGACAGGGGGCTCAACGAGCAGTACTTC.

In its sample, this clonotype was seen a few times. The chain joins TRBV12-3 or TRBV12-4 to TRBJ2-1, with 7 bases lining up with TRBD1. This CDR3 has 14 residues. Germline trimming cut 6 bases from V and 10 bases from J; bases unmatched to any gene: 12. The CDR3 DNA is TGTGCCAGCAGGGCAGGGGGTCGTCTCGACGAGCAGTTCTTC. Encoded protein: CASRAGGRLDEQFF.

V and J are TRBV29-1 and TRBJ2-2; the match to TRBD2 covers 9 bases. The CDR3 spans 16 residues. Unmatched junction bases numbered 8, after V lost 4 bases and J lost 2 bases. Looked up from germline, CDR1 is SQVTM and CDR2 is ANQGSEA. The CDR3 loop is CSVAPASGTNTGELFF. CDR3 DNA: TGCAGCGTTGCCCCGGCTAGCGGGACTAACACCGGGGAGCTGTTTTTT.

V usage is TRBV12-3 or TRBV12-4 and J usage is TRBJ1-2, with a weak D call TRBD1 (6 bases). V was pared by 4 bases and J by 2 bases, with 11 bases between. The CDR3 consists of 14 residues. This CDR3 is CASSWGAGNYGYTF. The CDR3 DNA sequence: TGTGCCAGCAGTTGGGGGGCCGGGAACTATGGCTACACCTTC.

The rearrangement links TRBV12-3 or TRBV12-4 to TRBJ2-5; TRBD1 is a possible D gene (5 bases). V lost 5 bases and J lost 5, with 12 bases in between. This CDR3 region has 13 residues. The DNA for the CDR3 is TGTGCCAGCAGTCCAGGACATCGGGAGACCCAGTACTTC. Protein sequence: CASSPGHRETQYF.

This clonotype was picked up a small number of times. The CDR3 bases are TGCAGTGCTAGAGATAACCTAGCGGGGTCGACCGGGGAGCTGTTTTTT. Protein product: CSARDNLAGSTGELFF. This rearrangement joins TRBV20-1 to TRBJ2-2, with TRBD2 matching over 9 bases. The CDR3 loop spans 16 amino acids. Germline assignment: CDR1 DFQATT and CDR2 SNEGSKA (reference sequence). V dropped 0 bases and J dropped 5; count of bases not matched to a gene: 7.